Ten or more counts support the clone carrying this T cell receptor beta chain. The antigen is unknown. CDR1 is SGHRS and CDR2 is YFSETQ in the germline V gene. This CDR3 spans 17 amino acids. V was clipped by 0 bases and J by 4 bases, with 17 bases between them. The study built unsorted libraries from 2 million PBMCs kept at -80 C. The data are from a study of neurological immune-mediated disorders. Study-wide findings and caveats: CDR3 amino acid sequences found in expanded clones were never shared across subjects, suggesting private repertoires in all groups. The greatest TCR clonal expansion occurred in HTLV-1-associated myelopathy and the least in multiple sclerosis, which fell below healthy controls.

One entry per CDR3 protein, called by TCRdb with MiXCR from the 5' RACE reads. The table includes more than 75,000 distinct CDR3 sequences, 10% detected once. The sample comprised PBMCs. The TCR was taken from a man aged 40-49 years in good health. The V call is TRBV5-1, the J call TRBJ2-1, with D unclear. CDR3: CASSLVPSVGVYNEQFF. CDR3 nucleotides: TGCGCCAGCAGCTTGGTCCCGAGCGTTGGGGTATACAATGAGCAGTTCTTC.